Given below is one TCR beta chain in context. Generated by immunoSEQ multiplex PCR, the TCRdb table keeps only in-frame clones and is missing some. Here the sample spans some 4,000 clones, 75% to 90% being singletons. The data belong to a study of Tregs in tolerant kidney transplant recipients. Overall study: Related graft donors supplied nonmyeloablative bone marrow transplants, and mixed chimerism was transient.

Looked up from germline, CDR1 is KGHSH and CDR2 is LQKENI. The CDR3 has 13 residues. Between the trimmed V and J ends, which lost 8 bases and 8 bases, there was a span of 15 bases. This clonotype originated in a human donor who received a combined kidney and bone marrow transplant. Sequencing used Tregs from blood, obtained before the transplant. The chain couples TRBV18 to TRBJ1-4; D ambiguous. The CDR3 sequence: CASRTGNGEKLFF. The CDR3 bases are TGTGCCAGCAGAACGGGGAATGGAGAAAAACTGTTTTTT.